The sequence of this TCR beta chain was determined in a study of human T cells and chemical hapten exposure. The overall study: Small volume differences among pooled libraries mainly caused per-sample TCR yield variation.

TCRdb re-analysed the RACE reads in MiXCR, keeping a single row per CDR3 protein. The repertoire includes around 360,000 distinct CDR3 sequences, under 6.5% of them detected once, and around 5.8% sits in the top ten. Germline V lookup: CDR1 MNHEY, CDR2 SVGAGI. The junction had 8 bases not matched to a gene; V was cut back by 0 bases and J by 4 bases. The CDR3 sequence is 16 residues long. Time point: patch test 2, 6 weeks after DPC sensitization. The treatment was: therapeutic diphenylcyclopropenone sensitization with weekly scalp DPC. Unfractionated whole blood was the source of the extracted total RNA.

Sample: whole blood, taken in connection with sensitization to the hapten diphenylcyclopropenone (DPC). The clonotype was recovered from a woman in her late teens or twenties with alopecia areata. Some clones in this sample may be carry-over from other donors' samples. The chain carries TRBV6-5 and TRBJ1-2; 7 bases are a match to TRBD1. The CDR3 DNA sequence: TGTGCCAGCAGTTACTCCAGGGGGGAAAAGGGCTATGGCTACACCTTC. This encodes CASSYSRGEKGYGYTF.